The TCR beta chain described here comes from a study of shared clonotypes between healthy human individuals. The CDR3 has 14 amino acids. CDR1 and CDR2 from the germline V gene are MNHEY and SVGAGI. The ends were cut back, 0 bases at V and 8 bases at J, with 13 bases in the middle. The method was immunoSEQ multiplex PCR; TCRdb's version includes in-frame clones alone and lacks a portion of them. The sample records approximately 2.5 million clones, roughly 93% being singletons. The sequencing input was naive CD4+ T cells from PBMCs. Subset reported: CD45RA+ positively selected. The TCR sequence derives from a man aged 18 to 30 in good health. Some clones in this sample may be carry-over from other donors' samples. The gene calls are TRBV6-5 and TRBJ1-2, with D unclear. CDR3 DNA: TGTGCCAGCAGTTACTCGATGCGCAAAGGCGGCTACACCTTC. Protein sequence: CASSYSMRKGGYTF.